What follows are 22 T cell receptor beta chains derived from one specimen sequenced in a study of radiotherapy plus CTLA-4 blockade in lung cancer listed by TCRdb under 2018. The library was produced with the immunoSEQ multiplex PCR assay. TCRdb took over this immuneACCESS table, retaining in-frame rearrangements with V and J assigned. Such tables are incomplete; in checked studies, under half of the missing clones stem from an unresolved V gene, and the remainder is unexplained. For this sample there are about 90,000 clones; roughly 78% appear just once. 11% to 15% of the sample goes to the ten largest clones. Sequencing used peripheral blood, obtained from a patient treated with radiotherapy plus ipilimumab. These receptors all come from a human donor with non-small cell lung cancer that progressed on radiotherapy plus ipilimumab.

The J gene is TRBJ1-6, the V gene TRBV2; D perhaps matches TRBD1 (5 bases). CDR3 length equals 15 residues. V lost 6 bases and J 5 bases, leaving 14 bases between the germline ends. CDR1 is SNHLY, CDR2 FYNNEI, per germline. Here the CDR3 DNA reads TGTGCCAGCAGAACTCAGGGCTCGAATAATTCACCCCTCCACTTT. It is translated as CASRTQGSNNSPLHF.

The chain joins TRBV28 to TRBJ2-5, with a tentative D call TRBD2 (5 bases). CDR1 and CDR2 from the germline V gene are MDHEN and SYDVKM. The length of the CDR3 is 15 residues. V was pared by 1 base and J by 5 bases, with 14 bases between. CDR3 loop: CASSLLAETGETQYF. CDR3 DNA: TGTGCCAGCAGTTTATTGGCGGAGACGGGGGAGACCCAGTACTTC.

The genes are TRBV27 and TRBJ2-5; D could derive from TRBD1 or TRBD2 (6 bases each). V was pared by 8 bases and J by 2 bases, with 21 bases between. From germline, CDR1 is MNHEY and CDR2 SMNVEV (reference sequence). This CDR3 comprises 16 residues. This chain's CDR3 is CASGSPQGRRQETQYF. The CDR3 nucleotides read TGTGCCAGCGGGTCTCCCCAGGGGAGGAGGCAAGAGACCCAGTACTTC.

This clone was counted only a few times. This rearrangement joins TRBV6-5 to TRBJ2-7; D call uncertain. Trimming removed 2 bases from V and 2 bases from J, with 10 bases in between. The CDR3 runs 14 residues. Germline V gives CDR1 MNHEY, CDR2 SVGAGI. CDR3 nucleotides: TGTGCCAGCAGTTACGGTGACACCACCTACGAGCAGTACTTC. This gives the protein CASSYGDTTYEQYF.

The table lists this clone with a few counts. V and J are TRBV27 and TRBJ2-3; no clear D. V was pared by 0 bases and J by 1 base, with 5 bases between. The CDR3 length is 14 residues. The germline V gene has CDR1 MNHEY and CDR2 SMNVEV (reference sequence). The CDR3 DNA reads as TGTGCCAGCAGTTTATCAGCTGGCACAGATACGCAGTATTTT. Amino acid sequence: CASSLSAGTDTQYF.

V is TRBV6-5 and J is TRBJ2-7; TRBD1 agrees at 7 bases. The CDR3 length is 13 residues. V lost 5 bases to trimming and J lost 2 bases; unmatched junction nucleotides: 3. CDR1 MNHEY and CDR2 SVGAGI come from the germline V gene. The CDR3 DNA is TGTGCCAGCAGTCACAGGGGACCCTACGAGCAGTACTTC. Translated: CASSHRGPYEQYF.

The CDR3 loop is CASSQASGGSYEQYF. CDR3 in DNA: TGTGCCAGCAGCCAGGCTAGCGGGGGCTCCTACGAGCAGTACTTC. This sequence joins TRBV5-6 and TRBJ2-7; 10 nucleotides align to TRBD2. The trim removed 4 bases at V and 0 bases at J, leaving 4 bases unmatched. The CDR3 consists of 15 residues. CDR1 SGHDT and CDR2 YYEEEE come from the germline V gene.

V is TRBV28 and J is TRBJ2-7, with 11 bases that match TRBD2. V lost 5 bases and J lost 12; bases outside the gene matches: 12. Germline V gene lookup returns CDR1 MDHEN and CDR2 SYDVKM. CDR3 length equals 14 residues. The CDR3 loop reads CASSPGTSGPVGYF. The CDR3 region has the DNA TGTGCCAGCAGTCCCGGGACTAGCGGCCCCGTGGGGTACTTC.

The gene calls are TRBV7-3 and TRBJ2-1; the D gene is possibly TRBD2 (6 bases). V lost 5 bases and J lost 2, with 13 bases in between. Germline loops: CDR1 SGHTA, CDR2 FQGTGA. The CDR3 is 15 amino acids. CDR3 residues: CASSDRAGAYNEQFF. CDR3 sequence (DNA): TGTGCCAGCAGCGATAGAGCGGGCGCCTACAATGAGCAGTTCTTC.

Note on this clone: The sample carries other DNA sequences with the same CDR3. J is TRBJ2-2 and V is TRBV19; 7 bases fit TRBD1. This CDR3 has 15 amino acids. V shed 7 bases, J shed 0 bases, and the junction held 5 bases outside the gene matches. Germline CDR1 is LNHDA and CDR2 is SQIVND (reference sequence). The CDR3 here is CASTPGTANTGELFF. The CDR3 DNA reads as TGTGCCAGTACTCCCGGGACAGCGAACACCGGGGAGCTGTTTTTT.

The V and J genes are TRBV5-6 and TRBJ1-2; D is undetermined. V was shortened by 4 bases and J by 7 bases, with 17 bases between the two germline ends. In germline, CDR1 is SGHDT, CDR2 YYEEEE. This CDR3 has 14 amino acids. DNA for the CDR3: TGTGCCAGCAGCCCGGACCGGGTCCGGGGTGGCTACACCTTC. As protein: CASSPDRVRGGYTF.

To note about this clone: A much larger clone lies one base from this, so it may be a read error. Other DNA sequences from this sample encode an identical CDR3 as well. The gene calls are TRBV7-6 and TRBJ2-1; D not certain. CDR3 length: 13 amino acids. Germline CDR1 and CDR2: SGHVS and FNYEAQ. Trimming removed 5 bases from V and 0 bases from J, with 5 bases in between. CDR3 nucleotide sequence: TGTGCCAGCAGCCTAAGCTCCTACAATGAGCAGTTCTTC. Translating gives CASSLSSYNEQFF.

The V call is TRBV6-1, the J call TRBJ2-1; 10 bases line up with TRBD1. The CDR3 contains 15 residues. V lost 5 bases and J lost 4; bases outside the gene matches: 5. Germline lookup yields CDR1 MNHNS and CDR2 SASEGT. For the CDR3, the DNA is TGTGCCAGCAGTTCGACAGGGGGCGTTTACAATGAGCAGTTCTTC. Amino acids: CASSSTGGVYNEQFF.

This clone was counted between two and nine times. The V gene is TRBV28, the J gene TRBJ1-2; D unclear. The CDR3 has 11 amino acids. V was clipped by 6 bases and J by 4 bases, with 6 bases between them. In germline, CDR1 is MDHEN, CDR2 SYDVKM. The DNA for the CDR3 is TGTGCCAGCAGGGAGGTCTATGGCTACACCTTC. Its translation is CASREVYGYTF.

The chain links TRBV6-1 to TRBJ2-7; 11 positions match TRBD2. Trimming at V came to 3 bases and at J to 3 bases, leaving 7 bases not matched to a gene. CDR3 length: 16 amino acids. Germline lookup yields CDR1 MNHNS and CDR2 SASEGT. The CDR3 region is CASSEGLAVNLYEQYF. The CDR3 DNA reads TGTGCCAGCAGTGAGGGACTAGCGGTTAACCTCTACGAGCAGTACTTC.

This clone appeared a single time. V usage is TRBV19 and J usage is TRBJ1-5; D remains unclear. Trimming took off 9 bases at V and 2 bases at J, with 14 bases between the two ends. Germline values: CDR1 LNHDA, CDR2 SQIVND (reference sequence). CDR3 length equals 14 residues. For the CDR3, the DNA is TGTGCCAGCTCGGAGGTTTATGGCAATCAGCCCCAGCATTTT. Its protein is CASSEVYGNQPQHF. Together with reference TRBV19 and TRBJ1-5, the CDR3 gives the full variable domain: DGGITQSPKYLFRKEGQNVTLSCEQNLNHDAMYWYRQDPGQGLRLIYYSQIVNDFQKGDIAEGYSVSREKKESFPLTVTSAQKNPTAFYLCASSEVYGNQPQHFGDGTRLSIL.

The CDR3 DNA reads TGCGCCAGCAGCCAAGATCCCGGCAGCCACTATGGCTACACCTTC. This sequence encodes CASSQDPGSHYGYTF. The V and J genes are TRBV4-1 and TRBJ1-2; D not resolved. V was trimmed by 0 bases and J by 3 bases, leaving 11 bases between them. The CDR3 contains 15 residues. Germline V gene data show CDR1 as MGHRA and CDR2 as YSYEKL.

The V and J genes are TRBV5-6 and TRBJ1-2; a weak D match, TRBD1 (6 bases). The CDR3 has 13 amino acids. V dropped 4 bases and J dropped 7 bases, with 14 bases sitting between them. Germline CDR1 SGHDT, CDR2 YYEEEE. The CDR3 nucleotides are TGTGCCAGCAGCACCGGGACATCGGGTGGCTACACCTTC. Amino acid sequence: CASSTGTSGGYTF.

The V gene is TRBV13, the J gene TRBJ2-7, with D possibly being TRBD1 (5 bases). Germline V lookup: CDR1 PRHDT, CDR2 FYEKMQ (reference sequence). V shed 1 base and J shed 1 base, with 5 bases lying between them. The CDR3 spans 13 residues. CDR3 nucleotide sequence: TGTGCCAGCAGCTTAGAGGGGTCCTACGAGCAGTACTTC. Its translation: CASSLEGSYEQYF.

This clone has more than one count but fewer than ten. The V gene is TRBV29-1, the J gene TRBJ2-1, with D tentatively TRBD2 (6 bases). This CDR3 has 13 residues. CDR1 is SQVTM, CDR2 ANQGSEA, per germline. V was clipped by 6 bases and J by 8 bases, with 17 bases between them. The CDR3 is CSVRGAGRYEQFF. CDR3 in DNA: TGCAGCGTCCGCGGGGCAGGGAGGTATGAGCAGTTCTTC.

This clone was detected only a few times. The chain has TRBV28 and TRBJ1-1, with D unclear. The CDR3 spans 13 residues. Trimming stripped 6 bases from V and 0 bases from J, with 8 bases between. The germline CDR1 and CDR2 sequences are MDHEN and SYDVKM. CDR3 in amino acids: CASRGRVNTEAFF. The DNA of the CDR3 is TGTGCCAGCAGGGGCAGAGTGAACACTGAAGCTTTCTTT.

CDR3 loop: CAIAGGGTGITEAFF. CDR3 coding DNA: TGTGCCATCGCCGGGGGAGGGACAGGGATCACTGAAGCTTTCTTT. J is TRBJ1-1 and V is TRBV10-3, with TRBD1 matching 9 bases. V gave up 8 bases and J gave up 4 bases; unmatched junction bases: 11. Germline CDR1 and CDR2: ENHRY and SYGVKD. The CDR3 is made up of 15 amino acids.